This record concerns one T cell receptor beta chain sequence. The antigen remains undetermined. This sample stems from a study of cytomegalovirus exposure and HLA in healthy donors. Findings and caveats of the study: The authors later linked a missense DCLRE1C variant to TCR beta V- and J-gene trimming. Being productive about 90% or about 30% of the time was typical of most TCR beta V segments in an earlier analysis. A later analysis reportedly identified an Asian-associated ancestry cluster as carrying fewer N-insertions than the 666-donor mean.

Primers for the PCR totalled 60 Vbeta and 13 Jbeta. Per the authors' pipeline: Roughly 10 million shared chains were among approximately 80 million unique TCR beta chains counted in a later analysis. Assay used: immunoSEQ multiplex PCR; TCRdb lists only in-frame clones, some missing. The V and J calls and clone size were taken over from that table, and D and trimming were inferred from the DNA. The sample yields some 150,000 clones, 82% seen once. The germline gives CDR1 SGHDT, CDR2 YYEEEE. The CDR3 totals 16 residues. V was trimmed by 0 bases and J by 4 bases, leaving 16 bases between them. V and J are TRBV5-6 and TRBJ1-1, with D maybe TRBD1 (5 bases). The receptor was isolated from a man between 50 and 59 years old in good health and CMV-seropositive. What was sequenced was PBMCs. The CDR3, as DNA: TGTGCCAGCAGCTTGGGGGCCCGAACAGGTGGCACTGAAGCTTTCTTT. It encodes CASSLGARTGGTEAFF.